This TCR beta chain was identified in a study of T cell responses to AZD1222 COVID-19 vaccine. General observations from the study: Researchers report vaccine-associated CD4 TCRs spanning spike, with dominance at 160-218 and 743-854.

Produced via immunoSEQ multiplex PCR; TCRdb's table is partial and in-frame only. The table records under 150,000 clones, 80% to 90% of them present only once. CDR3 length: 16 residues. The V and J ends lost 0 bases and 0 bases respectively, with 8 bases between them. The germline V gene has CDR1 MNHNY and CDR2 SVGAGI (reference sequence). This clone was counted between two and nine times. Its specificity is unknown. The chain couples TRBV6-6 to TRBJ1-4; no reliable D call. The clonotype was recovered from an adult in good health. This sample comprised peripheral blood, obtained on day 0 of AZD1222 vaccination. The CDR3 DNA sequence: TGTGCCAGCAGTTACTCCCCAGGTCCAACTAATGAAAAACTGTTTTTT. It codes for CASSYSPGPTNEKLFF.